One T cell receptor (beta chain) is described in this entry. No antigen is known for it. The data derive from a study of CD8+ T cells in alopecia areata. Overall study findings and caveats: Elevated clonality characterized lesional scalp relative to normal scalp, particularly in alopecia totalis/universalis.

V shed 2 bases and J shed 1 base, with 14 bases lying between them. The CDR3 loop spans 16 amino acids. Germline-derived CDR1 and CDR2 are LNHDA and SQIVND (reference sequence). RNA was extracted and reverse transcribed into cDNA as the sequencing template. TCRdb keeps only in-frame clones here, not all; method: immunoSEQ multiplex PCR. The sample includes about 110,000 clones, approximately 50% of them seen just once. This rearrangement joins TRBV19 to TRBJ1-2; D not certain. The receptor comes from a human donor with alopecia areata. Material for sequencing was NKG2D-low CD8+ T cells sorted from blood. This CDR3 is CASSIYDGLGNYGYTF. The CDR3 DNA reads TGTGCCAGTAGTATATACGATGGCCTGGGTAACTATGGCTACACCTTC.